This is a list of T cell receptor beta chains from one sample in a study of blood T cell repertoires in COVID-19. Profiling relied on immunoSEQ multiplex PCR, and the TCRdb table lists in-frame clones only, not all of them. The sample holds roughly 130,000 clones; around four fifths are singletons and the top ten take 9.7%. Input material: peripheral blood. These receptors all stem from a man aged 35 to 55 with active or convalescent COVID-19. The CDR3 runs from the conserved cysteine through the conserved F or W. D genes are given only for firm matches. Size is omitted from some rows. Given values are once, few, many or a class for expanded clones.

V gene: TRBV6-5; clone size: .; D gene: .; J gene: TRBJ1-3; CDR3 protein: CAATSGHNGNTIYF; CDR3 DNA: TGTGCAGCTACCTCGGGACACAATGGAAACACCATATATTTT
V gene: TRBV27; clone size: .; D gene: .; J gene: TRBJ1-1; CDR3 protein: CASSFAGKMNTEAFF; CDR3 DNA: TGTGCCAGCAGCTTCGCGGGGAAAATGAACACTGAAGCTTTCTTT
V gene: TRBV11-2; clone size: once; D gene: .; J gene: TRBJ1-1; CDR3 protein: CASSPTPNTEAFF; CDR3 DNA: TGTGCCAGCAGCCCCACACCCAACACTGAAGCTTTCTTT
V gene: TRBV3-1/TRBV3-2; clone size: .; D gene: TRBD1; J gene: TRBJ1-2; CDR3 protein: CASSQRGGQGQGYTF; CDR3 DNA: TGTGCCAGCAGCCAAAGGGGTGGACAGGGCCAAGGCTACACCTTC
V gene: TRBV19; clone size: .; D gene: TRBD2; J gene: TRBJ2-1; CDR3 protein: CASAGWAGGNEQFF; CDR3 DNA: TGTGCCAGTGCGGGATGGGCGGGGGGCAATGAGCAGTTCTTC
V gene: TRBV5-5; clone size: .; D gene: .; J gene: TRBJ2-1; CDR3 protein: CASSNDRSSYNEQFF; CDR3 DNA: TGTGCCAGCAGCAACGACAGGAGCTCCTACAATGAGCAGTTCTTC
V gene: TRBV30; clone size: .; D gene: .; J gene: TRBJ1-5; CDR3 protein: CAWGGRGNQPQHF; CDR3 DNA: TGTGCCTGGGGGGGGCGCGGCAATCAGCCCCAGCATTTT
V gene: TRBV9; clone size: .; D gene: TRBD1; J gene: TRBJ2-7; CDR3 protein: CASSVEGQAAYEQYF; CDR3 DNA: TGTGCCAGCAGCGTAGAAGGACAGGCCGCCTACGAGCAGTACTTC
V gene: TRBV29-1; clone size: few; D gene: TRBD2; J gene: TRBJ2-5; CDR3 protein: CSVRLQRGGETQYF; CDR3 DNA: TGCAGCGTAAGGCTTCAGCGGGGGGGGGAGACCCAGTACTTC
V gene: TRBV21-1; clone size: .; D gene: .; J gene: TRBJ2-5; CDR3 protein: CASSPAKAGDVETQYF; CDR3 DNA: TGTGCCAGCAGCCCCGCCAAGGCAGGGGATGTAGAGACCCAGTACTTC
V gene: TRBV19; clone size: .; D gene: .; J gene: TRBJ2-7; CDR3 protein: CASSDDRYEQYF; CDR3 DNA: TGTGCCAGTAGCGATGACAGATACGAGCAGTACTTC
V gene: TRBV9; clone size: .; D gene: .; J gene: TRBJ2-3; CDR3 protein: CASGLDTQYF; CDR3 DNA: TGTGCCAGCGGCTTAGATACGCAGTATTTT
V gene: TRBV4-2; clone size: .; D gene: TRBD1; J gene: TRBJ1-2; CDR3 protein: CASSGDRGNYGYTF; CDR3 DNA: TGTGCCAGCAGCGGGGACAGAGGAAACTATGGCTACACCTTC
V gene: TRBV19; clone size: .; D gene: .; J gene: TRBJ1-2; CDR3 protein: CASSIVGETYGYTF; CDR3 DNA: TGTGCCAGTAGTATAGTGGGAGAGACGTATGGCTACACCTTC
V gene: TRBV7-8; clone size: few; D gene: .; J gene: TRBJ2-3; CDR3 protein: CASSLWRVTDTQYF; CDR3 DNA: TGTGCCAGCAGCTTGTGGCGGGTCACAGATACGCAGTATTTT
V gene: TRBV4-3; clone size: .; D gene: .; J gene: TRBJ1-1; CDR3 protein: CASSQDRGNTEAFF; CDR3 DNA: TGCGCCAGCAGCCAAGACAGGGGGAACACTGAAGCTTTCTTT
V gene: TRBV10-3; clone size: .; D gene: .; J gene: TRBJ1-1; CDR3 protein: CAISDLSESTEAFF; CDR3 DNA: TGTGCCATCAGTGACCTTTCGGAGAGCACTGAAGCTTTCTTT
V gene: TRBV7-3; clone size: .; D gene: TRBD1; J gene: TRBJ2-2; CDR3 protein: CASSLIGTANTGELFF; CDR3 DNA: TGTGCCAGCAGCTTAATTGGGACAGCGAACACCGGGGAGCTGTTTTTT
V gene: TRBV3-1/TRBV3-2; clone size: .; D gene: TRBD2; J gene: TRBJ2-7; CDR3 protein: CASSQPGGGPYEQYF; CDR3 DNA: TGTGCCAGCAGCCAGCCTGGGGGGGGACCCTACGAGCAGTACTTC
V gene: TRBV6-6; clone size: .; D gene: TRBD1; J gene: TRBJ1-5; CDR3 protein: CASSLTTGDQPQHF; CDR3 DNA: TGTGCCAGCAGTTTAACGACAGGGGACCAGCCCCAGCATTTT
V gene: TRBV6-1; clone size: .; D gene: TRBD2; J gene: TRBJ2-5; CDR3 protein: CASSEFGSGGTQETQYF; CDR3 DNA: TGTGCCAGCAGTGAATTCGGTAGCGGGGGCACCCAAGAGACCCAGTACTTC
V gene: TRBV12-3/TRBV12-4; clone size: .; D gene: TRBD1; J gene: TRBJ2-7; CDR3 protein: CASSGQGVYEQYF; CDR3 DNA: TGTGCCAGCAGTGGACAGGGGGTATACGAGCAGTACTTC
V gene: TRBV6-4; clone size: .; D gene: TRBD1; J gene: TRBJ1-2; CDR3 protein: CASKPGQGTYGYTF; CDR3 DNA: TGTGCCAGCAAACCGGGACAGGGTACCTATGGCTACACCTTC
V gene: TRBV29-1; clone size: .; D gene: TRBD1; J gene: TRBJ1-5; CDR3 protein: CSPVGRRDRGRQQPQHF; CDR3 DNA: TGCAGCCCCGTCGGTAGGCGTGACAGGGGGCGCCAACAGCCCCAGCATTTT
V gene: TRBV7-2; clone size: .; D gene: TRBD1; J gene: TRBJ1-5; CDR3 protein: CASSLFIGQGISNQPQHF; CDR3 DNA: TGTGCCAGCAGCTTATTTATTGGACAGGGGATCTCCAATCAGCCCCAGCATTTT
V gene: TRBV4-3; clone size: .; D gene: .; J gene: TRBJ2-7; CDR3 protein: CASSQAGGSYEQYF; CDR3 DNA: TGCGCCAGCAGCCAAGCAGGCGGGTCCTACGAGCAGTACTTC
V gene: TRBV11-3; clone size: .; D gene: TRBD1; J gene: TRBJ1-1; CDR3 protein: CASSFKDRGKEMNTEAFF; CDR3 DNA: TGTGCCAGCAGCTTTAAGGACAGGGGGAAGGAAATGAACACTGAAGCTTTCTTT
V gene: TRBV9; clone size: .; D gene: TRBD2; J gene: TRBJ2-7; CDR3 protein: CASSPQGLADIGQQYF; CDR3 DNA: TGTGCCAGCAGCCCCCAGGGACTAGCGGACATTGGCCAGCAGTACTTC
V gene: TRBV7-3; clone size: .; D gene: TRBD2; J gene: TRBJ2-1; CDR3 protein: CASSPTSGGDNEQFF; CDR3 DNA: TGTGCCAGCAGCCCTACTAGCGGGGGGGACAATGAGCAGTTCTTC
V gene: TRBV9; clone size: .; D gene: TRBD1; J gene: TRBJ2-5; CDR3 protein: CASSQRIGSTGGQETQYF; CDR3 DNA: TGTGCCAGCAGCCAAAGGATAGGGTCTACAGGGGGCCAAGAGACCCAGTACTTC
V gene: TRBV7-3; clone size: .; D gene: .; J gene: TRBJ1-3; CDR3 protein: CASSGSRDSGNTIYF; CDR3 DNA: TGTGCCAGCAGCGGGTCGCGGGACTCTGGAAACACCATATATTTT
V gene: TRBV9; clone size: .; D gene: TRBD2; J gene: TRBJ2-3; CDR3 protein: CASSHTLAGGTYTDTQYF; CDR3 DNA: TGTGCCAGCAGCCACACTCTAGCGGGGGGGACCTACACAGATACGCAGTATTTT
V gene: TRBV5-1; clone size: .; D gene: TRBD1; J gene: TRBJ2-7; CDR3 protein: CASSITSGTGGHEQYF; CDR3 DNA: TGCGCCAGCAGCATAACATCCGGGACAGGGGGCCACGAGCAGTACTTC
V gene: TRBV7-9; clone size: few; D gene: TRBD1; J gene: TRBJ2-4; CDR3 protein: CASSTGAKNIQYF; CDR3 DNA: TGTGCCAGCAGCACAGGGGCGAAAAACATTCAGTACTTC
V gene: TRBV7-2; clone size: .; D gene: .; J gene: TRBJ2-7; CDR3 protein: CASSLAGRSIYEQYF; CDR3 DNA: TGTGCCAGCAGCTTAGCGGGGAGATCTATCTACGAGCAGTACTTC
V gene: TRBV5-8; clone size: .; D gene: .; J gene: TRBJ2-1; CDR3 protein: CASSLVRGTMYNEQFF; CDR3 DNA: TGTGCCAGCAGCTTGGTGAGGGGGACAATGTACAATGAGCAGTTCTTC
V gene: TRBV6-4; clone size: .; D gene: .; J gene: TRBJ2-2; CDR3 protein: CASSEQEAGELFF; CDR3 DNA: TGTGCCAGCAGTGAACAGGAAGCCGGGGAGCTGTTTTTT
V gene: TRBV7-6; clone size: .; D gene: TRBD2; J gene: TRBJ2-5; CDR3 protein: CASSLGVLAGGSQETQYF; CDR3 DNA: TGTGCCAGCAGCTTAGGGGTCTTAGCGGGGGGGTCCCAAGAGACCCAGTACTTC
V gene: TRBV18; clone size: .; D gene: TRBD2; J gene: TRBJ2-1; CDR3 protein: CASSPDLAGGEQFF; CDR3 DNA: TGTGCCAGCTCACCAGACCTAGCGGGGGGAGAGCAGTTCTTC
V gene: TRBV12-3/TRBV12-4; clone size: .; D gene: .; J gene: TRBJ2-7; CDR3 protein: CASSATAYEQYF; CDR3 DNA: TGTGCCAGCAGTGCGACAGCCTACGAGCAGTACTTC
V gene: TRBV29-1; clone size: .; D gene: .; J gene: TRBJ2-3; CDR3 protein: CSVPGHPGDTQYF; CDR3 DNA: TGCAGCGTCCCGGGACATCCCGGCGATACGCAGTATTTT
V gene: TRBV5-5; clone size: once; D gene: .; J gene: TRBJ1-5; CDR3 protein: CASSTGSGNQPQHF; CDR3 DNA: TGTGCCAGCAGCACAGGGTCAGGCAATCAGCCCCAGCATTTT
V gene: TRBV6-6; clone size: .; D gene: TRBD1; J gene: TRBJ1-6; CDR3 protein: CASSLGQLNSPLHF; CDR3 DNA: TGTGCCAGCAGTCTGGGACAGCTGAATTCACCCCTCCACTTT
V gene: TRBV7-9; clone size: once; D gene: TRBD1; J gene: TRBJ1-2; CDR3 protein: CASSLAWDRGLGYTF; CDR3 DNA: TGTGCCAGCAGCTTAGCTTGGGACAGGGGGCTTGGCTACACCTTC
V gene: TRBV3-1/TRBV3-2; clone size: .; D gene: .; J gene: TRBJ2-7; CDR3 protein: CASSQDGSASYEQYF; CDR3 DNA: TGTGCCAGCAGCCAAGATGGGTCAGCGTCCTACGAGCAGTACTTC
V gene: TRBV4-2; clone size: few; D gene: TRBD2; J gene: TRBJ2-7; CDR3 protein: CARRGGWRDSCYEQYF; CDR3 DNA: TGTGCCCGCCGGGGGGGTTGGAGGGATTCGTGCTACGAGCAGTACTTC
V gene: TRBV19; clone size: .; D gene: .; J gene: TRBJ1-6; CDR3 protein: CASSPPGGRNNSPLHF; CDR3 DNA: TGTGCCAGTAGTCCCCCGGGAGGGCGCAATAATTCACCCCTCCACTTT
V gene: TRBV6-5; clone size: .; D gene: TRBD1; J gene: TRBJ2-1; CDR3 protein: CASSYSGTGDFEQFF; CDR3 DNA: TGTGCCAGCAGTTACTCAGGGACAGGGGATTTTGAGCAGTTCTTC
V gene: TRBV9; clone size: .; D gene: .; J gene: TRBJ1-2; CDR3 protein: CASSGNTGIIRYTF; CDR3 DNA: TGTGCCAGCAGCGGAAACACAGGGATCATACGCTACACCTTC
V gene: TRBV6-2/TRBV6-3; clone size: .; D gene: TRBD2; J gene: TRBJ2-1; CDR3 protein: CASSHGTSGGEQFF; CDR3 DNA: TGTGCCAGCAGCCACGGGACTAGCGGGGGGGAGCAGTTCTTC
V gene: TRBV6-5; clone size: .; D gene: .; J gene: TRBJ1-4; CDR3 protein: CASTTTNEKLFF; CDR3 DNA: TGTGCCAGCACAACAACTAATGAAAAACTGTTTTTT
V gene: TRBV5-6; clone size: .; D gene: .; J gene: TRBJ2-5; CDR3 protein: CASSLLAMTQETQYF; CDR3 DNA: TGTGCCAGCAGCTTGTTGGCGATGACTCAAGAGACCCAGTACTTC
V gene: TRBV5-1; clone size: .; D gene: .; J gene: TRBJ1-2; CDR3 protein: CASSLGEGGYGYTF; CDR3 DNA: TGCGCCAGCAGCTTGGGGGAAGGGGGCTATGGCTACACCTTC
V gene: TRBV6-6; clone size: .; D gene: .; J gene: TRBJ1-5; CDR3 protein: CASSYHSEPQHF; CDR3 DNA: TGTGCCAGCAGTTACCACAGTGAGCCCCAGCATTTT
V gene: TRBV7-2; clone size: .; D gene: TRBD2; J gene: TRBJ2-2; CDR3 protein: CASSGRLAGGPNTGELFF; CDR3 DNA: TGTGCCAGCAGCGGCCGACTAGCGGGGGGCCCGAACACCGGGGAGCTGTTTTTT